These 24 T cell receptor beta chains came from one sample sequenced in a study of cytomegalovirus exposure and HLA in healthy donors. PCR amplification relied on 60 Vbeta primers (plus 13 Jbeta primers). Repertoires were generated with immunoSEQ multiplex PCR, while TCRdb's copy carries only in-frame clones and drops some. Among approximately 130,000 clones listed, approximately 85% were seen once. The material sequenced was PBMCs. The receptors were sampled from a woman in her 30s in good health and CMV-seropositive.

The genes are TRBV19 and TRBJ1-2; possible D gene TRBD1, 5 bases. The germline V gene encodes CDR1 LNHDA and CDR2 SQIVND (reference sequence). V was pared by 6 bases and J by 3 bases, with 20 bases between. This CDR3 contains 16 residues. The CDR3 DNA follows: TGTGCCAGTAGGTTCGACAGTAGAGATAAGGACTATGGCTACACCTTC. This sequence encodes CASRFDSRDKDYGYTF.

The chain uses TRBV29-1 and TRBJ2-1; 9 bases line up with TRBD2. The junction had 8 bases not matched to a gene; V was cut back by 0 bases and J by 2 bases. The CDR3 is made up of 17 amino acids. Germline V gives CDR1 SQVTM, CDR2 ANQGSEA. This chain's CDR3 is CSVEDLGGRVTYNEQFF. The CDR3 bases are TGCAGCGTTGAAGATCTGGGCGGGAGGGTAACCTACAATGAGCAGTTCTTC.

V is TRBV7-3 and J is TRBJ2-1; D unclear. The V and J ends lost 5 bases and 7 bases respectively, with 15 bases between them. The CDR3 runs to 14 residues. The germline V gene encodes CDR1 SGHTA and CDR2 FQGTGA. As DNA, the CDR3 is TGTGCCAGCAGCCTTGCCGCCGGGTTGAATGAGCAGTTCTTC. Its protein product is CASSLAAGLNEQFF.

The chain is built from TRBV13 and TRBJ2-5; D possibly corresponds to TRBD2 (5 bases). The J call could be wrong; TRBJ2-7 is a better fit for the DNA end. CDR1 is PRHDT and CDR2 is FYEKMQ in the germline V gene (reference sequence). CDR3 length: 14 residues. CDR3 nucleotide sequence: TGTGCCAGCAGCTTCAGGACTGTTTCCTACGAGCAGTACTTC. Residues: CASSFRTVSYEQYF.

V is TRBV5-6 and J is TRBJ1-5; D remains ambiguous. CDR3 length equals 14 residues. CDR1 and CDR2 (germline): SGHDT, YYEEEE. The V end was cut by 0 bases, the J end by 4 bases, with 8 bases between. DNA of the CDR3: TGTGCCAGCAGCTTGGGGCAGGCTAATCAGCCCCAGCATTTT. This translates into CASSLGQANQPQHF. The full variable domain, completed using reference TRBV5-6 and TRBJ1-5, is DAGVTQSPTHLIKTRGQQVTLRCSPKSGHDTVSWYQQALGQGPQFIFQYYEEEERQRGNFPDRFSGHQFPNYSSELNVNALLLGDSALYLCASSLGQANQPQHFGDGTRLSIL.

The V gene is TRBV6-6, the J gene TRBJ1-1; tentatively, D is TRBD1 (5 bases). Germline values: CDR1 MNHNY, CDR2 SVGAGI (reference sequence). Trimming pared 5 bases from V and 5 bases from J, leaving 21 bases between. The CDR3 runs 16 residues. The CDR3 is CASSAGDRRLDTEAFF. CDR3 sequence (DNA): TGTGCCAGCAGTGCGGGGGACCGCCGCTTAGATACTGAAGCTTTCTTT.

This clone was detected only once. The CDR3 sequence: CASSLEGQGDSPLHF. The CDR3 DNA reads as TGCGCCAGCAGCTTGGAGGGACAGGGTGATTCACCCCTCCACTTT. The rearrangement joins TRBV5-1 to TRBJ1-6, with 9 bases fitting TRBD1. Germline V CDR1 and CDR2: SGHRS, YFSETQ. The CDR3 sequence is 15 residues long. V lost 0 bases and J lost 8; bases outside the gene matches: 3.

This chain joins TRBV9 and TRBJ2-5; TRBD2 is a possible D gene (5 bases). V shed 4 bases and J shed 1 base, with 11 bases lying between them. In germline, CDR1 is SGDLS, CDR2 YYNGEE. The CDR3 length is 14 residues. In DNA form, the CDR3 reads TGTGCCAGCAGCTCCGGACTTCTCCAAGAGACCCAGTACTTC. Protein sequence: CASSSGLLQETQYF.

V and J are TRBV28 and TRBJ2-1; 7 bases are shared with TRBD1. This CDR3 spans 14 amino acids. With V trimmed by 6 bases and J by 12 bases, 14 bases remained unmatched. The germline V gene encodes CDR1 MDHEN and CDR2 SYDVKM. For the CDR3, the DNA is TGTGCCAGCAGCGATGGGACAGAGGTCAAAAGGCAGTTCTTC. Protein product: CASSDGTEVKRQFF.

The chain joins TRBV28 to TRBJ1-2; D is unclear. The CDR3 runs to 16 residues. The ends were cut back, 5 bases at V and 2 bases at J, with 18 bases in the middle. CDR1 is MDHEN and CDR2 is SYDVKM in the germline V gene. CDR3 sequence reads: CASSAQSGGENYGYTF. In DNA form, the CDR3 reads TGTGCCAGCAGTGCCCAGTCAGGTGGGGAGAACTATGGCTACACCTTC.

The J gene is TRBJ1-3, the V gene TRBV6-6, with unresolved D. The ends were cut back, 6 bases at V and 0 bases at J, with 12 bases in the middle. The CDR3 totals 15 residues. CDR1 is MNHNY, CDR2 SVGAGI, per germline (reference sequence). CDR3 coding DNA: TGTGCCAGCAGATCTAGCTTCCTCTCTGGAAACACCATATATTTT. This translates into CASRSSFLSGNTIYF.

The V and J genes are TRBV28 and TRBJ2-6; 7 bases fit TRBD2. Losses at the gene ends were 7 bases for V and 0 bases for J; bases not matched to a gene: 3. The germline CDR1 and CDR2 sequences are MDHEN and SYDVKM. The CDR3 contains 15 residues. In DNA form, the CDR3 reads TGTGCCAGCACACGGGGGGACTCTGGGGCCAACGTCCTGACTTTC. This gives the protein CASTRGDSGANVLTF. The full variable domain, with the rest looked up from reference TRBV28 and TRBJ2-6, is DVKVTQSSRYLVKRTGEKVFLECVQDMDHENMFWYRQDPGLGLRLIYFSYDVKMKEKGDIPEGYSVSREKKERFSLILESASTNQTSMYLCASTRGDSGANVLTFGAGSRLTVL.

CDR3 bases: TGCGCCAGCAGCACCGGACAGGGAGGCAATTCACCCCTCCACTTT. Amino acid sequence: CASSTGQGGNSPLHF. This chain connects TRBV5-1 to TRBJ1-6; 8 bases are a match to TRBD1. V lost 4 bases to trimming and J lost 7 bases; unmatched junction nucleotides: 7. In germline, CDR1 is SGHRS, CDR2 YFSETQ. There are 15 residues in the CDR3.

The chain has TRBV18 and TRBJ2-7, with D hard to call. V was cut by 2 bases and J by 3 bases, with 8 bases left in between. This CDR3 has 13 amino acids. The germline V gene encodes CDR1 KGHSH and CDR2 LQKENI. DNA for the CDR3: TGTGCCAGCTCACCAGAAAACAGCTACGAGCAGTACTTC. Amino acid sequence: CASSPENSYEQYF.

CDR3 coding DNA: TGTGCCAGCAGCCATGACAGGGCCCCCTACGAGCAGTACTTC. Amino acids: CASSHDRAPYEQYF. The chain carries TRBV7-9 and TRBJ2-7, with TRBD1 identical over 7 bases. In germline, CDR1 is SEHNR, CDR2 FQNEAQ (reference sequence). The CDR3 is made up of 14 amino acids. V was clipped by 5 bases and J by 2 bases; unmatched bases: 6.

The chain has TRBV2 and TRBJ2-7; no clear D gene. The length of the CDR3 is 14 residues. V was clipped by 2 bases and J by 3 bases, with 11 bases between them. The V gene's germline CDR1 is SNHLY and CDR2 FYNNEI. CDR3 DNA: TGTGCCAGCAGTGAATCGGTGGAGAGCTACGAGCAGTACTTC. Encoded protein: CASSESVESYEQYF.

The chain joins TRBV6-5 to TRBJ1-1, with 8 nucleotides matching TRBD1. CDR1 and CDR2 (germline): MNHEY, SVGAGI. The CDR3 spans 12 residues. V dropped 9 bases and J dropped 11; count of bases not matched to a gene: 11. The CDR3 protein is CASWTGRSRAFF. CDR3 sequence (DNA): TGTGCCAGTTGGACAGGGAGGAGCCGGGCTTTCTTT.

The chain joins TRBV19 to TRBJ1-3, with a possible D match to TRBD1 (5 bases). The CDR3 consists of 14 residues. V was pared by 5 bases and J by 9 bases, with 17 bases between. Germline V gene data show CDR1 as LNHDA and CDR2 as SQIVND (reference sequence). The CDR3 nucleotides read TGTGCCAGTAGTTCGCGGACGGGGGGTGTCACCATATATTTT. Translating it yields CASSSRTGGVTIYF.

The rearrangement joins TRBV5-4 to TRBJ2-3; D is unclear. Trimming took 1 base from V and 2 from J, leaving 5 bases between them. CDR3 length equals 13 residues. From germline, CDR1 is SGHNT and CDR2 YYREEE (reference sequence). The CDR3 loop reads CASSLPVTDTQYF. CDR3 nucleotide sequence: TGTGCCAGCAGCTTGCCGGTCACAGATACGCAGTATTTT.

Comment on this clone: The identical CDR3 is also encoded by other nucleotide sequences in the sample. The chain recombines TRBV7-2 with TRBJ1-5, with no clear D. V gave up 1 base and J gave up 4 bases, with 5 bases separating them. The CDR3 contains 13 residues. The V gene's germline CDR1 is SGHTA and CDR2 FQGNSA. CDR3 nucleotide sequence: TGTGCCAGCAGCTTAGAATTAAATCAGCCCCAGCATTTT. Amino acid sequence: CASSLELNQPQHF.

This clone was seen just once. The chain couples TRBV4-1 to TRBJ2-1; D might be TRBD2 (6 bases). Looked up from germline, CDR1 is MGHRA and CDR2 is YSYEKL. The germline V and J ends were trimmed by 2 bases and 1 base, with 18 bases remaining between them. The CDR3 spans 18 residues. The CDR3: CASSQTASIGGSYNEQFF. The CDR3 DNA sequence: TGCGCCAGCAGCCAAACAGCCAGTATCGGGGGTTCCTACAATGAGCAGTTCTTC.

This rearrangement joins TRBV19 to TRBJ1-5; D might be TRBD1 (5 bases). Trimming stripped 7 bases from V and 2 bases from J, with 15 bases between. The CDR3 totals 15 residues. Germline V lookup: CDR1 LNHDA, CDR2 SQIVND (reference sequence). The CDR3 spells CASTPPGGGNQPQHF. CDR3 DNA: TGTGCCAGTACTCCCCCCGGGGGGGGCAATCAGCCCCAGCATTTT. The variable domain in full, with the rest retrieved from reference TRBV19 and TRBJ1-5, is DGGITQSPKYLFRKEGQNVTLSCEQNLNHDAMYWYRQDPGQGLRLIYYSQIVNDFQKGDIAEGYSVSREKKESFPLTVTSAQKNPTAFYLCASTPPGGGNQPQHFGDGTRLSIL.

The J gene is TRBJ1-5, the V gene TRBV6-1, with 7 bases that match TRBD1. Unmatched junction bases numbered 5, after V lost 7 bases and J lost 5 bases. The germline V gene has CDR1 MNHNS and CDR2 SASEGT. The CDR3 runs to 13 residues. The CDR3, as DNA: TGTGCCAGCACTTTTGACAGGGATCAGCCCCAGCATTTT. It specifies CASTFDRDQPQHF.

This chain joins TRBV29-1 and TRBJ2-5; D is possibly TRBD2 (5 bases). Germline V gene sequence: CDR1 SQVTM, CDR2 ANQGSEA. Trimming removed 1 base from V and 7 bases from J, with 13 bases in between. The CDR3 covers 13 residues. The CDR3 sequence: CSVEGTPEGTQYF. The CDR3 DNA is TGCAGCGTTGAAGGAACCCCCGAGGGGACCCAGTACTTC.